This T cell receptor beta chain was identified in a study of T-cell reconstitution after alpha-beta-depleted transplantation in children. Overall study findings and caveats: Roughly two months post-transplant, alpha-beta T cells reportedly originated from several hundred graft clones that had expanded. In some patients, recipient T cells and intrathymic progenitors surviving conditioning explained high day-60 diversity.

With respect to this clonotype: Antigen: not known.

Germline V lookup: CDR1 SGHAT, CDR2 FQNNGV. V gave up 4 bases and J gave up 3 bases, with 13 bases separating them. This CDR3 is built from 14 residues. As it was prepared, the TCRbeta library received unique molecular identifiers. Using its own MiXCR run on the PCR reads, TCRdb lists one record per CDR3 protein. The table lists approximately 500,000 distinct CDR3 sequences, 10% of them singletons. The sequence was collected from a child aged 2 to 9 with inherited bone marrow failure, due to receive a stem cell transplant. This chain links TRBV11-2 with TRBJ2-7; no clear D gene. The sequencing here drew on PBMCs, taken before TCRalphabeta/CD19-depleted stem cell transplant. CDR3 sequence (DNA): TGTGCCAGCAGCTCTGGTTACCCTTTCTACGAGCAGTACTTC. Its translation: CASSSGYPFYEQYF.